The 29 T cell receptor beta chains in this list originate from one sample, sequenced in a study of blood T cell repertoires in COVID-19 (dated by TCRdb to about 2020). The library was made by the immunoSEQ multiplex PCR assay. TCRdb took over this immuneACCESS table, retaining in-frame rearrangements with V and J assigned. Such tables are incomplete; in checked studies, under half of the missing clones stem from an unresolved V gene, and the remainder is unexplained. The sample contains around 300,000 clones, 86% of them found a single time. Clones ranked in the top ten supply about an eighth of the sample. Sequenced sample: peripheral blood. The source of these receptors is a woman aged 70 to 79 with COVID-19, enrolled during active disease.

The V gene is TRBV18, the J gene TRBJ1-1, with D possibly matching TRBD1 (6 bases). In germline, CDR1 is KGHSH, CDR2 LQKENI. This CDR3 is built from 16 residues. The germline V and J ends were trimmed by 3 bases and 0 bases, with 14 bases remaining between them. CDR3 coding DNA: TGTGCCAGCTCACCCGCTACGGGGGGCGTGAACACTGAAGCTTTCTTT. Amino acids: CASSPATGGVNTEAFF.

V gene TRBV6-5 combines with J gene TRBJ1-2; D remains unclear. This CDR3 region has 11 residues. Germline loops: CDR1 MNHEY, CDR2 SVGAGI. V was shortened by 8 bases and J by 7 bases, with 11 bases between the two germline ends. As DNA, the CDR3 is TGTGCCAGCTTAGAACGGGGTGGCTACACCTTC. Translating it yields CASLERGGYTF.

This chain links TRBV10-3 with TRBJ1-1, with no clear D. Germline values: CDR1 ENHRY, CDR2 SYGVKD. The germline V and J ends were trimmed by 3 bases and 5 bases, with 16 bases remaining between them. The CDR3 contains 15 residues. CDR3 nucleotide sequence: TGTGCCATCAGTGAATCACGACCCGGGGTAACTGAAGCTTTCTTT. Encoded protein: CAISESRPGVTEAFF.

This clone was observed a single time. This chain joins TRBV7-2 and TRBJ1-2, with 8 nucleotides matching TRBD1. The CDR3 covers 14 residues. J gave up 10 bases and V 1 base, and 8 bases lay outside the gene matches. Germline CDR1 SGHTA, CDR2 FQGNSA. CDR3 sequence reads: CASSLEPTGGNYTF. The CDR3 DNA reads TGTGCCAGCAGCTTAGAACCTACAGGGGGGAACTACACCTTC.

This clone was detected a few times. The chain recombines TRBV5-4 with TRBJ2-1; 12 bases are shared with TRBD2. Per germline, CDR1 SGHNT and CDR2 YYREEE (reference sequence). The length of the CDR3 is 16 residues. Losses at the gene ends were 3 bases for V and 6 bases for J; bases not matched to a gene: 7. CDR3 nucleotides: TGTGCCAGCAGCTCGGCGGGACTAGCGGGCTTCAATGAGCAGTTCTTC. It specifies CASSSAGLAGFNEQFF.

The chain couples TRBV4-1 to TRBJ2-5; a possible D gene is TRBD2 (7 bases). V was shortened by 0 bases and J by 5 bases, with 19 bases between the two germline ends. The CDR3 runs 17 residues. Looked up from germline, CDR1 is MGHRA and CDR2 is YSYEKL. CDR3 sequence: CASSQDIGGVFLETQYF. The DNA of the CDR3 is TGCGCCAGCAGCCAAGATATAGGGGGGGTTTTTCTGGAGACCCAGTACTTC.

This chain joins TRBV18 and TRBJ2-4; 10 bases line up with TRBD1. Per the germline V gene, CDR1 is KGHSH and CDR2 is LQKENI. The CDR3 has 15 residues. J lost 5 bases, V lost 3 bases, and 4 bases had no gene match. As DNA, the CDR3 is TGTGCCAGCTCACCCGGGACAGGGGCTGAAAACATTCAGTACTTC. It codes for CASSPGTGAENIQYF.

This clone is a singleton in its sample. This chain links TRBV27 with TRBJ1-4; 7 bases line up with TRBD1. The germline V gene has CDR1 MNHEY and CDR2 SMNVEV (reference sequence). J lost 6 bases, V lost 6 bases, and 7 bases had no gene match. The CDR3 is made up of 14 amino acids. The CDR3 spells CASRLTGAYEKLFF. The CDR3 nucleotides are TGTGCCAGCAGACTTACAGGGGCTTATGAAAAACTGTTTTTT.

This chain joins TRBV7-2 and TRBJ2-7; the D gene is possibly TRBD2 (6 bases). V was clipped by 5 bases and J by 1 base, with 9 bases between them. CDR1 SGHTA and CDR2 FQGNSA come from the germline V gene. The CDR3 runs 13 residues. The CDR3: CASSMGLSYEQYF. The CDR3 nucleotides read TGTGCCAGCAGCATGGGACTTTCCTACGAGCAGTACTTC.

This sequence joins TRBV4-1 and TRBJ1-3; possibly TRBD1 for D (5 bases). The CDR3 is made up of 18 amino acids. Germline V gene lookup returns CDR1 MGHRA and CDR2 YSYEKL. Between the trimmed V and J ends, which lost 0 bases and 0 bases, there was a span of 15 bases. The CDR3 bases are TGCGCCAGCAGCCAAGAATCGACAGCCACATTCTCTGGAAACACCATATATTTT. Its protein is CASSQESTATFSGNTIYF.

About this clone: The sample holds other DNA sequences that translate to the same CDR3. This rearrangement joins TRBV29-1 to TRBJ1-1; TRBD1 matches 9 bases. The CDR3 totals 13 residues. Germline lookup yields CDR1 SQVTM and CDR2 ANQGSEA. V shed 7 bases and J 1 base; nucleotides not matched to a gene: 4. The CDR3 DNA reads TGCAGCGCTAACAGGGGGCAGAACACTGAAGCTTTCTTT. Its translation: CSANRGQNTEAFF.

This clone was counted a single time. The chain employs TRBV18 and TRBJ1-6; 9 bases fit TRBD1. Germline CDR1 and CDR2: KGHSH and LQKENI. The CDR3 consists of 16 residues. V lost 3 bases and J lost 7; bases outside the gene matches: 7. The CDR3 sequence: CASSPPGTGTNSPLHF. In DNA, the CDR3 is TGTGCCAGCTCACCCCCCGGGACAGGGACGAATTCACCCCTCCACTTT.

The chain employs TRBV27 and TRBJ2-3, with 11 bases identical to TRBD2. Looked up from germline, CDR1 is MNHEY and CDR2 is SMNVEV (reference sequence). The CDR3 has 18 residues. V lost 3 bases, J lost 4 bases, and 12 bases stayed unmatched. Here the CDR3 DNA reads TGTGCCAGCAGTTTCTTGATGCGGCTAGCGGGGGGCGCAGATACGCAGTATTTT. Amino acids: CASSFLMRLAGGADTQYF.

The V and J genes are TRBV11-2 and TRBJ2-7; 10 bases align to TRBD1. Losses at the gene ends were 1 base for V and 3 bases for J; bases not matched to a gene: 6. The germline CDR1 and CDR2 sequences are SGHAT and FQNNGV. The CDR3 loop spans 16 amino acids. The DNA for the CDR3 is TGTGCCAGCAGCTTAGGGAGGGGACAGGGGAACTACGAGCAGTACTTC. Its protein is CASSLGRGQGNYEQYF.

The chain recombines TRBV7-8 with TRBJ1-5; 7 positions match TRBD1. The CDR3 spans 16 residues. V lost 5 bases to trimming and J lost 4 bases; unmatched junction nucleotides: 11. Germline V CDR1 and CDR2: SGHVS, FQNEAQ. The CDR3 sequence is CASSGKGQGVNQPQHF. Written as DNA, the CDR3 is TGTGCCAGCAGCGGGAAAGGGCAGGGGGTTAATCAGCCCCAGCATTTT. Drawing the rest from reference TRBV7-8 and TRBJ1-5, the complete variable domain is GAGVSQSPRYKVAKRGQDVALRCDPISGHVSLFWYQQALGQGPEFLTYFQNEAQLDKSGLPSDRFFAERPEGSVSTLKIQRTQQEDSAVYLCASSGKGQGVNQPQHFGDGTRLSIL.

The chain links TRBV27 to TRBJ1-1; 10 nucleotides align to TRBD1. The germline V gene encodes CDR1 MNHEY and CDR2 SMNVEV (reference sequence). Trimming at V came to 0 bases and at J to 5 bases, leaving 3 bases not matched to a gene. The CDR3 is 15 amino acids. For the CDR3, the DNA is TGTGCCAGCAGTTTATCCAGGGACAGGGGAACTGAAGCTTTCTTT. This codes for CASSLSRDRGTEAFF.

This sequence joins TRBV13 and TRBJ2-7, with 11 bases identical to TRBD2. CDR1 and CDR2 from the germline V gene are PRHDT and FYEKMQ (reference sequence). V gave up 4 bases and J gave up 0 bases; unmatched junction bases: 8. This CDR3 is built from 17 residues. CDR3 loop: CASSSGLAGGLSYEQYF. The DNA for the CDR3 is TGTGCCAGCAGCTCCGGGCTAGCGGGGGGCCTCTCCTACGAGCAGTACTTC.

V usage is TRBV18 and J usage is TRBJ2-5, with 13 bases that match TRBD2. With V trimmed by 1 base and J by 4 bases, 0 bases remained unmatched. Germline values: CDR1 KGHSH, CDR2 LQKENI. The CDR3 has 15 residues. Here the CDR3 reads CASSPRTSGGETQYF. CDR3 sequence (DNA): TGTGCCAGCTCACCACGGACTAGCGGGGGAGAGACCCAGTACTTC.

This chain joins TRBV5-1 and TRBJ1-6; D possibly corresponds to TRBD1 (5 bases). The CDR3 loop spans 15 amino acids. CDR1 is SGHRS, CDR2 YFSETQ, per germline. V shed 4 bases and J shed 7 bases, with 15 bases lying between them. CDR3 protein: CASSLADGGNSPLHF. The CDR3 nucleotides read TGCGCCAGCAGCCTTGCTGACGGGGGAAATTCACCCCTCCACTTT.

In DNA, the CDR3 is TGTGCCAGCAGCCCCGGGACAGGGGTTACCGGGGAGCTGTTTTTT. This codes for CASSPGTGVTGELFF. The chain employs TRBV13 and TRBJ2-2; 10 bases fit TRBD1. J was trimmed by 5 bases and V by 5 bases; bases with no gene match: 5. From germline, CDR1 is PRHDT and CDR2 FYEKMQ (reference sequence). This CDR3 has 15 amino acids.

The chain has TRBV5-1 and TRBJ2-1; D might be TRBD2 (5 bases). The CDR3 covers 14 residues. The ends were cut back, 4 bases at V and 9 bases at J, with 17 bases in the middle. Germline V gene sequence: CDR1 SGHRS, CDR2 YFSETQ. Written as DNA, the CDR3 is TGCGCCAGCAGCACCGGAGGCTGGGCTTCTGAGCAGTTCTTC. It translates to CASSTGGWASEQFF.

The chain couples TRBV24-1 to TRBJ1-1; TRBD1 matches at 7 bases. V lost 3 bases and J lost 8; bases outside the gene matches: 5. The CDR3 totals 13 residues. CDR1 and CDR2 (germline): KGHDR, SFDVKD. CDR3 sequence: CATSDPYRGEAFF. CDR3 sequence (DNA): TGTGCCACCAGTGATCCTTACAGGGGAGAAGCTTTCTTT.

Only one count was recorded for this clone. This chain joins TRBV5-6 and TRBJ1-4; perhaps TRBD1 as D (5 bases). The CDR3 length is 14 residues. CDR1 is SGHDT, CDR2 YYEEEE, per germline. The V gene lost 3 bases and the J gene lost 3 bases, with 9 bases spanning the gap. CDR3 bases: TGTGCCAGCAGCTGGGGGGGACCTAATGAAAAACTGTTTTTT. Its translation is CASSWGGPNEKLFF. Drawing the rest from reference TRBV5-6 and TRBJ1-4, the complete variable domain is DAGVTQSPTHLIKTRGQQVTLRCSPKSGHDTVSWYQQALGQGPQFIFQYYEEEERQRGNFPDRFSGHQFPNYSSELNVNALLLGDSALYLCASSWGGPNEKLFFGSGTQLSVL.

J is TRBJ1-6 and V is TRBV5-1, with unresolved D. V lost 6 bases and J 4 bases, leaving 14 bases between the germline ends. The CDR3 length is 15 residues. In germline, CDR1 is SGHRS, CDR2 YFSETQ. The CDR3 spells CASKGGLMYNSPLHF. The CDR3 DNA sequence: TGCGCCAGCAAAGGAGGGTTGATGTATAATTCACCCCTCCACTTT. Together with reference TRBV5-1 and TRBJ1-6, the CDR3 gives the full variable domain: KAGVTQTPRYLIKTRGQQVTLSCSPISGHRSVSWYQQTPGQGLQFLFEYFSETQRNKGNFPGRFSGRQFSNSRSEMNVSTLELGDSALYLCASKGGLMYNSPLHFGNGTRLTVT.

The V gene is TRBV7-2, the J gene TRBJ2-7, with 7 bases matching TRBD2. This CDR3 is 15 amino acids long. CDR1 is SGHTA, CDR2 FQGNSA, per germline. The J segment lost 3 bases and the V segment lost 5 bases, leaving 10 bases of the junction unmatched. CDR3 sequence (DNA): TGTGCCAGCAGCGAGGGACTAATTATCAACTACGAGCAGTACTTC. Encoded protein: CASSEGLIINYEQYF.

The chain is built from TRBV19 and TRBJ2-5; maybe TRBD1 (6 bases). The CDR3 has 14 residues. Germline V gene sequence: CDR1 LNHDA, CDR2 SQIVND (reference sequence). V was pared by 5 bases and J by 1 base, with 11 bases between. CDR3 amino acids: CASSSRGGQETQYF. CDR3 DNA: TGTGCCAGTAGTTCGAGAGGGGGCCAAGAGACCCAGTACTTC.

The V and J genes are TRBV28 and TRBJ2-5; D might be TRBD1 (6 bases). Germline loops: CDR1 MDHEN, CDR2 SYDVKM. Trimming stripped 6 bases from V and 5 bases from J, with 19 bases between. The CDR3 spans 15 residues. CDR3 in amino acids: CASRDLQGTQETQYF. CDR3 in DNA: TGTGCCAGCAGGGACCTACAGGGAACGCAGGAGACCCAGTACTTC. Supplemented by reference TRBV28 and TRBJ2-5, the full variable domain reads DVKVTQSSRYLVKRTGEKVFLECVQDMDHENMFWYRQDPGLGLRLIYFSYDVKMKEKGDIPEGYSVSREKKERFSLILESASTNQTSMYLCASRDLQGTQETQYFGPGTRLLVL.

CDR3 sequence (DNA): TGTGCCAGCAGTCCACTTAATCAGCCCCAGCATTTT. Its translation: CASSPLNQPQHF. The J gene is TRBJ1-5, the V gene TRBV28; D is unresolved. CDR1 and CDR2 (germline): MDHEN, SYDVKM. V gave up 5 bases and J gave up 4 bases, with 6 bases separating them. CDR3 length: 12 amino acids.

This clone has a handful of counts. CDR3 sequence reads: CASSPLSSGYGYTF. The DNA of the CDR3 is TGTGCCAGCTCACCGTTGTCGTCGGGATATGGCTACACCTTC. The rearrangement joins TRBV18 to TRBJ1-2; no definite D call. CDR3 length equals 14 residues. Germline V CDR1 and CDR2: KGHSH, LQKENI. V shed 3 bases and J shed 5 bases, with 13 bases lying between them.